This TCR beta chain was captured by sequencing in a study of T cell responses to AZD1222 COVID-19 vaccine. CDR1 SGHDT and CDR2 YYEEEE come from the germline V gene. The CDR3 covers 12 residues. Trimming took 0 bases from V and 4 from J, leaving 3 bases between them. TCRdb's copy holds only in-frame clones and misses some; the assay was immunoSEQ multiplex PCR. The sample includes some 100,000 clones, about 88% seen only once; the top ten take roughly 18%. This chain uses TRBV5-6 with TRBJ2-3; unclear D gene. Sequencing used peripheral blood, obtained on day 0 of AZD1222 vaccination. The clonotype was recovered from an adult in good health. CDR3 nucleotides: TGTGCCAGCAGCTTGGCCGCAGATACGCAGTATTTT. Translation gives CASSLAADTQYF.